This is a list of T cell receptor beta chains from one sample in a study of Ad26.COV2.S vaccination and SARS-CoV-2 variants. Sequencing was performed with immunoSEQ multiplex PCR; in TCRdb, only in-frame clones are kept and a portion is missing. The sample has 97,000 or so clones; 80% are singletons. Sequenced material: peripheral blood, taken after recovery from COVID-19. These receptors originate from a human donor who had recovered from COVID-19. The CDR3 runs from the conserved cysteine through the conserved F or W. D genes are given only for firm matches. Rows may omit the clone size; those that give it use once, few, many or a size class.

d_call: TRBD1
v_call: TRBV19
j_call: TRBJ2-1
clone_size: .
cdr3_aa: CASSMQGGPLNEQFF
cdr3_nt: TGTGCCAGTAGTATGCAAGGGGGCCCCTTGAATGAGCAGTTCTTC

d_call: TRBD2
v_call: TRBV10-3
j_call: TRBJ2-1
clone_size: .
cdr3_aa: CASREEGSYNEQFF
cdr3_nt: TGTGCCAGCCGGGAGGAGGGTTCCTACAATGAGCAGTTCTTC

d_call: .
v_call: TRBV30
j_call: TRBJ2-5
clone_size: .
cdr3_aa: CAWSVLEGETQYF
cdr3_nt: TGTGCCTGGAGTGTACTAGAGGGAGAGACCCAGTACTTC

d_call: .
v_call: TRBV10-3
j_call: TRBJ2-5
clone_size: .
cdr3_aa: CAISVDSQETQYF
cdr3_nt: TGTGCCATCAGTGTCGACAGCCAAGAGACCCAGTACTTC

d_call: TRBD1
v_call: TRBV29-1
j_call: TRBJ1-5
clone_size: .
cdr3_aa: CSALGTDGGQPQHF
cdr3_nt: TGCAGCGCCCTTGGGACAGACGGGGGTCAGCCCCAGCATTTT

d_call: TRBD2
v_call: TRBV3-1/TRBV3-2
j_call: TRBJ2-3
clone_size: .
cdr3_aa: CASSQGGGGAGDTQYF
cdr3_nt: TGTGCCAGCAGCCAAGGAGGCGGGGGGGCCGGGGATACGCAGTATTTT

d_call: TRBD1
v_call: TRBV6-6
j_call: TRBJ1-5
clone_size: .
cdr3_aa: CASSNLNRGTNQPQHF
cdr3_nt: TGTGCCAGCAGTAACTTAAACAGGGGAACTAATCAGCCCCAGCATTTT

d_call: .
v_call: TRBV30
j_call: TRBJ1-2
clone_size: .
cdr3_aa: CAWSVRVGFYGYTF
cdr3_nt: TGTGCCTGGAGTGTACGGGTAGGGTTCTATGGCTACACCTTC

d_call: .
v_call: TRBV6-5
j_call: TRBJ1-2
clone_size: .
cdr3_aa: CASIPKAANYGYTF
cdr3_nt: TGTGCCAGCATCCCAAAAGCGGCTAATTATGGCTACACCTTC

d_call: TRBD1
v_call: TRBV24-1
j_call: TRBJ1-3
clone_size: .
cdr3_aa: CATSDGTGGGNTIYF
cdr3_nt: TGTGCCACCAGTGATGGGACAGGGGGAGGAAACACCATATATTTT

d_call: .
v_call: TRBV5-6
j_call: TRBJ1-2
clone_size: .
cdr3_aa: CASSFSGGQYGYTF
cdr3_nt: TGTGCCAGCAGCTTCTCTGGAGGCCAATATGGCTACACCTTC

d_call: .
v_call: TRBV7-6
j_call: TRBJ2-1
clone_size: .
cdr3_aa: CASSLEANNNEQFF
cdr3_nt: TGTGCCAGCAGCTTAGAGGCCAATAACAATGAGCAGTTCTTC

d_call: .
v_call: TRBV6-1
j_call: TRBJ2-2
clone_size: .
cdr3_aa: CASSEAVWSYTGELFF
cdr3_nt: TGTGCCAGCAGTGAAGCGGTTTGGTCTTACACCGGGGAGCTGTTTTTT

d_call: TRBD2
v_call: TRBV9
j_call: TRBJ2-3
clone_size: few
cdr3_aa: CASSGNPGTSGGYTDTQYF
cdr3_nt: TGTGCCAGCAGCGGAAATCCCGGGACTAGCGGGGGATACACAGATACGCAGTATTTT

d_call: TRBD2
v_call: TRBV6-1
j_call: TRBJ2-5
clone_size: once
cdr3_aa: CASSESGRVETQYF
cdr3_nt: TGTGCCAGCAGTGAATCGGGGAGGGTTGAGACCCAGTACTTC

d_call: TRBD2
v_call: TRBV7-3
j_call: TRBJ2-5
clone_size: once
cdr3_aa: CASSFQRGETQYF
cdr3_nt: TGTGCCAGCAGCTTCCAGCGGGGGGAGACCCAGTACTTC